The 9 T cell receptor beta chains in this list originate from one sample, sequenced in a study of cytomegalovirus exposure and HLA in healthy donors listed by TCRdb under 2017. The method behind the library was the immunoSEQ multiplex PCR assay. For the multiplex PCR, a mixture combining 60 forward primers for TCR Vbeta segments and 13 reverse primers for TCR Jbeta segments was used. This is the immuneACCESS table as TCRdb keeps it, with only in-frame sequences that have V and J called. A part of the clones is gone; compared with another copy, unresolved V genes explain less than half, and the rest is unexplained. The table for this sample lists fewer than 150,000 clones; about 68% of them were counted only once. The top ten clones comprise 4% to 5% of the sample. The sample consisted of PBMCs. These receptors originate from a woman between 40 and 50 years old in good health and CMV-seropositive.

The V gene is TRBV21-1, the J gene TRBJ1-3; the D call in the table, TRBD1, was not verified against the DNA. TRBV21-1 is shown as a pseudogene. CDR3 length equals 14 residues. The CDR3: CASSKGSPGDTIYF. The CDR3 DNA sequence: TGTGCCAGCAGCAAAGGGAGCCCAGGGGACACCATATATTTT.

V is TRBV30 and J is TRBJ1-5; 7 bases are a match to TRBD1. The junction had 10 bases not matched to a gene; V was cut back by 3 bases and J by 2 bases. The CDR3 covers 16 residues. The V gene's germline CDR1 is GTSNPN and CDR2 SVGIG (reference sequence). The CDR3 sequence is CAWRAQGTGGNQPQHF. As DNA, the CDR3 is TGTGCCTGGAGGGCACAGGGGACTGGGGGCAATCAGCCCCAGCATTTT.

This clone was picked up a small number of times. The same CDR3 arises from other DNA sequences in this sample as well. The chain has TRBV7-9 and TRBJ2-7; 7 bases map to TRBD2. This CDR3 is built from 12 residues. V dropped 5 bases and J dropped 4; count of bases not matched to a gene: 2. CDR1 and CDR2 from the germline V gene are SEHNR and FQNEAQ (reference sequence). As DNA, the CDR3 is TGTGCCAGCAGCCTTAGCGGGTACGAGCAGTACTTC. Its protein product is CASSLSGYEQYF.

The chain uses TRBV7-3 and TRBJ2-1; D ambiguous. The V end lost 2 bases, the J end lost 5 bases, and 10 bases lay between the germline ends. The CDR3 spans 14 residues. Per the germline V gene, CDR1 is SGHTA and CDR2 is FQGTGA. The CDR3 reads CASSLLAINNEQFF. The CDR3 DNA reads TGTGCCAGCAGCTTATTAGCTATCAACAATGAGCAGTTCTTC.

This clone was detected a few times. The chain combines TRBV5-6 with TRBJ1-2; D is unresolved. The CDR3 covers 16 residues. Germline CDR1 SGHDT, CDR2 YYEEEE. V shed 5 bases and J shed 8 bases, with 25 bases lying between them. CDR3 loop: CASRDYVLGRTVGYTF. The CDR3, as DNA: TGTGCCAGCAGAGACTACGTCCTGGGGAGAACGGTGGGCTACACCTTC.

This clone has only a few counts. The same CDR3 can be traced to other DNA sequences in this sample. The rearrangement uses TRBV4-2 and TRBJ1-1; D perhaps matches TRBD1 (5 bases). CDR1 and CDR2 (germline): LGHNA, YNFKEQ. The CDR3 loop spans 14 amino acids. V lost 3 bases and J lost 1, with 9 bases in between. Here the CDR3 reads CASSHLDRNTEAFF. CDR3 nucleotides: TGTGCCAGCAGCCATCTCGACAGGAACACTGAAGCTTTCTTT.

Remarks on this clone: Relative to the germline gene, one junction end is altered; a read error may explain this. This chain links TRBV28 with TRBJ2-7; no clear D gene. Germline V gene lookup returns CDR1 MDHEN and CDR2 SYDVKM. This CDR3 is built from 11 residues. CDR3 residues: CASSLRYATLF. The CDR3 region has the DNA TGTGCCAGCAGTTTACGCTACGCCACCCTTTTC.

The chain couples TRBV21-1 to TRBJ2-7; the table's TRBD1 call for D was not verified on the DNA. TRBV21-1 is classified as a pseudogene. This CDR3 region has 12 residues. In nucleotides, the CDR3 is TGTGCCACTATCGGGACACCCTACGAGCAGTACTTC. Protein product: CATIGTPYEQYF.

The chain combines TRBV5-4 with TRBJ1-4; D possibly corresponds to TRBD1 (5 bases). The germline CDR1 and CDR2 sequences are SGHNT and YYREEE (reference sequence). This CDR3 is built from 16 residues. The V gene lost 4 bases and the J gene lost 0 bases, with 13 bases spanning the gap. The CDR3 nucleotides are TGTGCCAGCAGCCTCGAACAGGACACAACTAATGAAAAACTGTTTTTT. Translating gives CASSLEQDTTNEKLFF.